The 21 T cell receptor beta chains reported below all come from one sample, sequenced in a study of T and B cells in COVID-19 patients. TRB rearrangements were amplified by multiplex PCR with BIOMED2 TRB-A/B primers. From the multiplex PCR reads, TCRdb called clonotypes with MiXCR, one entry per CDR3 protein. The sample lists 13,000 to 15,000 distinct CDR3 sequences; 28% were seen once. Each TRB amplification used roughly 220-550 ng of genomic DNA from blood. The material sequenced was blood. These receptors originate from a human donor who had recovered from COVID-19.

The rearrangement uses TRBV6-5 and TRBJ2-7, with 14 bases matching TRBD2. Germline CDR1 MNHEY, CDR2 SVGAGI. The ends lost 5 bases at V and 5 bases at J; junction bases unmatched: 5. There are 15 residues in the CDR3. CDR3 protein: CASSGGTSGGDEQYF. CDR3 in DNA: TGTGCCAGCAGTGGCGGGACTAGCGGGGGTGACGAGCAGTACTTC.

V is TRBV5-1 and J is TRBJ1-1; possibly TRBD1 for D (6 bases). Germline-derived CDR1 and CDR2 are SGHRS and YFSETQ. This CDR3 spans 17 amino acids. The ends were cut back, 4 bases at V and 4 bases at J, with 23 bases in the middle. CDR3 nucleotide sequence: TGCGCCAGCAGCGCCAGTATCAGCAGGGGAGTGAGCACTGAAGCTTTCTTT. It is translated as CASSASISRGVSTEAFF.

This clonotype is medium-sized within its sample. V gene TRBV29-1 combines with J gene TRBJ1-2; D possibly corresponds to TRBD1 (6 bases). Trimming shortened V by 1 base and J by 8 bases, and 17 bases separated the two germline ends. Germline lookup yields CDR1 SQVTM and CDR2 ANQGSEA. This CDR3 spans 14 amino acids. The CDR3 nucleotides read TGCAGCGTTGAAGGCCGGGGACAACTAGGAGGCTACACCTTC. Translated, it gives CSVEGRGQLGGYTF.

The chain recombines TRBV5-1 with TRBJ1-6; the D is unclear. Germline values: CDR1 SGHRS, CDR2 YFSETQ. The CDR3 loop spans 15 amino acids. V was cut by 0 bases and J by 7 bases, with 11 bases left in between. This CDR3 is CASSLDGDYNSPLHF. Here the CDR3 DNA reads TGCGCCAGCAGCTTGGATGGGGATTACAATTCACCCCTCCACTTT.

V gene TRBV7-9 combines with J gene TRBJ2-6; D gene uncertain. The CDR3 is made up of 17 amino acids. Trimming shortened V by 0 bases and J by 0 bases, and 9 bases separated the two germline ends. CDR1 and CDR2 (germline): SEHNR, FQNEAQ (reference sequence). CDR3 protein: CASSLATKISGANVLTF. The CDR3, as DNA: TGTGCCAGCAGCTTAGCTACCAAAATCTCTGGGGCCAACGTCCTGACTTTC.

V gene TRBV6-6 combines with J gene TRBJ2-2, with D possibly being TRBD1 or TRBD2 (6 bases each). Trimming took off 2 bases at V and 5 bases at J, with 15 bases between the two ends. Germline V CDR1 and CDR2: MNHNY, SVGAGI (reference sequence). The CDR3 is 16 amino acids. This CDR3 is CASSYEQGGLTGELFF. CDR3 nucleotides: TGTGCCAGCAGTTACGAACAGGGAGGTCTGACCGGGGAGCTGTTTTTT.

Within the sample, this clonotype is medium-sized (0.01 to 0.1%). The J gene is TRBJ2-3, the V gene TRBV15; D is unclear. From germline, CDR1 is LNHNV and CDR2 YYDKDF (reference sequence). Trimming removed 1 base from V and 0 bases from J, with 8 bases in between. The CDR3 runs 15 residues. This chain's CDR3 is CATSRAGMSTDTQYF. CDR3 nucleotides: TGTGCCACCAGCAGAGCGGGCATGAGCACAGATACGCAGTATTTT. Full variable domain (rest looked up from reference TRBV15 and TRBJ2-3): DAMVIQNPRYQVTQFGKPVTLSCSQTLNHNVMYWYQQKSSQAPKLLFHYYDKDFNNEADTPDNFQSRRPNTSFCFLDIRSPGLGDTAMYLCATSRAGMSTDTQYFGPGTRLTVL.

The sample holds a few counts of this clonotype. The chain carries TRBV14 and TRBJ2-1; unclear D gene. The germline V gene has CDR1 SGHDN and CDR2 FVKESK. V gave up 2 bases and J gave up 2 bases, with 10 bases separating them. The CDR3 loop spans 15 amino acids. The chain's CDR3 is CASSQRRRAYNEQFF. The DNA for the CDR3 is TGTGCCAGCAGCCAACGGCGGAGAGCCTACAATGAGCAGTTCTTC.

Worth noting for this clonotype: Without the conserved terminal phenylalanine or tryptophan, this CDR3 likely stems from a read error. CDR3 nucleotide sequence: TGTGCCACCACGGGGGTTTCTGGAAACACCATATATATT. It encodes CATTGVSGNTIYI. The chain recombines TRBV18 with TRBJ1-3; D may be TRBD1 (5 bases). Deletions cut 10 bases from V and 1 base from J, with 11 bases between. Germline-derived CDR1 and CDR2 are KGHSH and LQKENI. CDR3 length equals 13 residues.

The genes are TRBV6-5 and TRBJ1-1; no firm D call. Germline lookup yields CDR1 MNHEY and CDR2 SVGAGI. V gave up 2 bases and J gave up 1 base, with 17 bases separating them. The CDR3 has 17 residues. CDR3 sequence (DNA): TGTGCCAGCAGTTACACGAGCGGAGAAGTGCCGAACACTGAAGCTTTCTTT. The encoded protein is CASSYTSGEVPNTEAFF.

This clonotype was counted a few times. The V and J genes are TRBV5-1 and TRBJ2-7, with 8 bases lining up with TRBD2. The CDR3 has 15 amino acids. Germline CDR1 SGHRS, CDR2 YFSETQ. Trimming took 4 bases from V and 5 from J; bases not matched to a gene: 11. CDR3 in DNA: TGCGCCAGCAGCCCGGAAGCGGGAGCGAGTAACGAGCAGTACTTC. Translating it yields CASSPEAGASNEQYF.

The chain carries TRBV6-6 and TRBJ1-1; 9 bases fit TRBD1. The length of the CDR3 is 16 residues. Germline CDR1 reads MNHNY; CDR2 reads SVGAGI (reference sequence). V lost 2 bases and J lost 5; bases outside the gene matches: 9. In DNA, the CDR3 is TGTGCCAGCAGTTACGGACAGGGGTCGCGAAAAACTGAAGCTTTCTTT. It translates to CASSYGQGSRKTEAFF.

The chain recombines TRBV21-1 with TRBJ1-6. TRBV21-1 is an annotated pseudogene. CDR3 size: 15 residues. The CDR3 coding sequence is TGTGCCAGCAGCAAGTGTGTGTTCCGTGATTCACCCCTCCACTTT. Translating it yields CASSKCVFRDSPLHF.

The rearrangement uses TRBV20-1 and TRBJ2-2; D uncertain. The J call could be wrong; TRBJ1-1 is a better fit for the DNA end. Germline CDR1 and CDR2: DFQATT and SNEGSKA (reference sequence). The CDR3 has 11 residues. The CDR3 nucleotides are TGCAGTGCTAGAGAAGTAGGGATAGCTTTCTTT. Its translation is CSAREVGIAFF.

This clonotype was seen a few times. J is TRBJ2-5 and V is TRBV7-9; D remains unclear. Trimming stripped 5 bases from V and 2 bases from J, with 15 bases between. CDR1 and CDR2 (germline): SEHNR, FQNEAQ (reference sequence). This CDR3 is built from 15 residues. For the CDR3, the DNA is TGTGCCAGCAGCCCACTACAGAGTGGACAAGAGACCCAGTACTTC. This translates into CASSPLQSGQETQYF. Together with reference TRBV7-9 and TRBJ2-5, the CDR3 gives the full variable domain: DTGVSQNPRHKITKRGQNVTFRCDPISEHNRLYWYRQTLGQGPEFLTYFQNEAQLEKSRLLSDRFSAERPKGSFSTLEIQRTEQGDSAMYLCASSPLQSGQETQYFGPGTRLLVL.

The chain is built from TRBV5-1 and TRBJ2-2; D possibly corresponds to TRBD2 (5 bases). Germline loops: CDR1 SGHRS, CDR2 YFSETQ. The CDR3 has 14 residues. V was shortened by 8 bases and J by 2 bases, with 13 bases between the two germline ends. CDR3 bases: TGCGCCAGTCTGACTACACCAAACACCGGGGAGCTGTTTTTT. It specifies CASLTTPNTGELFF. The entire variable domain, with the rest obtained from reference TRBV5-1 and TRBJ2-2, is as follows: KAGVTQTPRYLIKTRGQQVTLSCSPISGHRSVSWYQQTPGQGLQFLFEYFSETQRNKGNFPGRFSGRQFSNSRSEMNVSTLELGDSALYLCASLTTPNTGELFFGEGSRLTVL.

This clonotype was observed many times. The CDR3 DNA reads TGTGCCAGCAGTCTGGGGACAGGGGGCCGAGAGACCCAGTACTTC. It codes for CASSLGTGGRETQYF. This chain joins TRBV27 and TRBJ2-5, with 12 bases lining up with TRBD1. Germline assignment: CDR1 MNHEY and CDR2 SMNVEV (reference sequence). The CDR3 runs to 15 residues. V lost 5 bases to trimming and J lost 4 bases; unmatched junction nucleotides: 5.

The chain recombines TRBV7-9 with TRBJ1-2; D remains ambiguous. Germline CDR1 reads SEHNR; CDR2 reads FQNEAQ (reference sequence). V was cut by 1 base and J by 4 bases, with 13 bases left in between. The CDR3 runs to 15 residues. CDR3 protein: CASSLGAGGFYGYTF. In DNA, the CDR3 is TGTGCCAGCAGCTTAGGCGCTGGCGGTTTCTATGGCTACACCTTC.

Only a few counts were recorded for this clonotype. The chain joins TRBV7-6 to TRBJ2-1; D call uncertain. With 5 bases removed from V and 7 bases from J, the gap between germline ends came to 15 bases. Germline lookup yields CDR1 SGHVS and CDR2 FNYEAQ. The CDR3 extends over 14 amino acids. The CDR3: CASSANQIGNEQFF. The CDR3 nucleotides are TGTGCCAGCAGCGCGAATCAGATTGGGAATGAGCAGTTCTTC.

This clonotype was seen more than once but under ten times. Here the CDR3 reads CASSPPVSSSEQYF. DNA of the CDR3: TGTGCCAGCTCACCACCGGTATCTAGCTCCGAGCAGTACTTC. V usage is TRBV18 and J usage is TRBJ2-7; the D gene is possibly TRBD2 (5 bases). The CDR3 has 14 residues. V lost 0 bases to trimming and J lost 6 bases, with 12 bases between them. CDR1 and CDR2 (germline): KGHSH, LQKENI.

This clonotype was found a few times. This chain joins TRBV5-1 and TRBJ2-1; perhaps TRBD2 as D (5 bases). The germline CDR1 and CDR2 sequences are SGHRS and YFSETQ. The germline V and J ends were trimmed by 0 bases and 8 bases, with 21 bases remaining between them. The CDR3 spans 17 residues. CDR3 nucleotide sequence: TGCGCCAGCAGCTTGGAGACGGCGGGCTCTGGGTTGGATGAGCAGTTCTTC. Translation: CASSLETAGSGLDEQFF.